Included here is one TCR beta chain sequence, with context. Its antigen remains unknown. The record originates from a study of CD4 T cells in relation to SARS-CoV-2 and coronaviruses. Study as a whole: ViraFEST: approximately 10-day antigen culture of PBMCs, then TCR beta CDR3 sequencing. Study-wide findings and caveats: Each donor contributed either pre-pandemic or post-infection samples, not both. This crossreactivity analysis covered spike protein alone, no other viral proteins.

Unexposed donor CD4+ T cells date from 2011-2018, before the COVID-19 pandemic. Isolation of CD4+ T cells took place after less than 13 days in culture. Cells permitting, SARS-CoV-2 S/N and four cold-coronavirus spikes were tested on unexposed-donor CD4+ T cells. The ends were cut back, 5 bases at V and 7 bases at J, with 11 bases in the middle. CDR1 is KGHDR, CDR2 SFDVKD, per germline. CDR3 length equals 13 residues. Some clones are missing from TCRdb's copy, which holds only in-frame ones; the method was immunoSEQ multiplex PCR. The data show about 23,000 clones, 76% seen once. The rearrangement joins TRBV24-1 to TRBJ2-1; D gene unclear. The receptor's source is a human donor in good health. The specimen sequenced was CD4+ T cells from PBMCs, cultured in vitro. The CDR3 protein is CATSGPTLNEQFF. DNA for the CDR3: TGTGCCACCAGTGGCCCGACCTTGAATGAGCAGTTCTTC.